These 8 T cell receptor beta chains were all obtained from the same sample, sequenced in a study of cytomegalovirus exposure and HLA in healthy donors (TCRdb year 2017). Libraries were prepared through the immunoSEQ multiplex PCR assay. A mixture of 60 forward primers for TCR Vbeta segments and 13 reverse primers for TCR Jbeta segments was used in the multiplex PCR. In its TCRdb copy, this immuneACCESS table keeps in-frame sequences only and misses some clones. Where compared with another copy, unresolved V genes explain less than half of these, and the others have no known cause. The sample includes 200,000 or so clones, with about 72% observed a single time. The leading ten clones occupy over 3.5% of the sample. The sequenced sample was PBMCs. The receptors were gathered from a male donor in good health and CMV-seronegative.

This chain uses TRBV5-1 with TRBJ2-4; D remains unclear. CDR1 is SGHRS and CDR2 is YFSETQ in the germline V gene. CDR3 length: 8 residues. Trimming pared 6 bases from V and 15 bases from J, leaving 7 bases between. CDR3 in amino acids: CASMLGYF. CDR3 in DNA: TGCGCCAGCATGCTCGGGTACTTC.

The J gene is TRBJ2-7, the V gene TRBV11-1; TRBD2 matches at 7 bases. The V gene end was trimmed by 3 bases and the J gene end by 2 bases; junction bases not matched to a gene: 4. The CDR3 has 14 amino acids. Germline V CDR1 and CDR2: SGHAT, FQDESV (reference sequence). CDR3 nucleotides: TGTGCCAGCAGCTTTGGGGGGGTAACCTACGAGCAGTACTTC. Amino acid sequence: CASSFGGVTYEQYF.

This clone was seen a handful of times. This rearrangement joins TRBV10-2 to TRBJ2-7; 7 bases are shared with TRBD1. CDR1 is WSHSY and CDR2 is SAAADI in the germline V gene. The ends lost 6 bases at V and 2 bases at J; junction bases unmatched: 7. CDR3 length: 14 residues. CDR3: CASRVGQHTYEQYF. CDR3 DNA: TGCGCCAGCAGAGTGGGACAGCACACCTACGAGCAGTACTTC.

This clone has only one observation. J is TRBJ2-7 and V is TRBV2; D possibly corresponds to TRBD2 (6 bases). The CDR3 contains 13 residues. Germline V gene lookup returns CDR1 SNHLY and CDR2 FYNNEI. Trimming stripped 9 bases from V and 7 bases from J, with 19 bases between. Written as DNA, the CDR3 is TGTGCCAGTGGGGACTTCCCTATTGGAGAGCAGTACTTC. Protein product: CASGDFPIGEQYF.

The V and J genes are TRBV14 and TRBJ2-3, with 8 nucleotides matching TRBD2. The V segment lost 3 bases and the J segment 2 bases; nucleotides outside the gene matches: 4. CDR1 and CDR2 from the germline V gene are SGHDN and FVKESK. The CDR3 runs to 15 residues. Here the CDR3 DNA reads TGTGCCAGCAGCCACCGGGGGGGGGCCACAGATACGCAGTATTTT. Translating it yields CASSHRGGATDTQYF.

The rearrangement joins TRBV9 to TRBJ2-7; D unclear. The CDR3 is made up of 16 amino acids. Germline V gives CDR1 SGDLS, CDR2 YYNGEE. Trimming left V 4 bases short and J 3 bases short, with 20 bases between. The CDR3 DNA sequence: TGTGCCAGCAGCCAAAACCCAATGGGCAGGATCTACGAGCAGTACTTC. Amino acids: CASSQNPMGRIYEQYF.

This rearrangement joins TRBV29-1 to TRBJ1-1; D unresolved. Germline V gene lookup returns CDR1 SQVTM and CDR2 ANQGSEA. The CDR3 extends over 13 amino acids. V was trimmed by 1 base and J by 1 base, leaving 7 bases between them. The CDR3 DNA reads TGCAGCGTTGAAGTAGGAGGGAACACTGAAGCTTTCTTT. It encodes CSVEVGGNTEAFF.

The genes are TRBV7-8 and TRBJ2-5; possibly TRBD2 for D (6 bases). CDR1 is SGHVS and CDR2 is FQNEAQ in the germline V gene. Trimming pared 2 bases from V and 5 bases from J, leaving 21 bases between. The CDR3 is 17 residues long. The DNA for the CDR3 is TGTGCCAGCAGCTTATTAGGCAGGGTCGGAGGAGGGGAGACCCAGTACTTC. Its protein product is CASSLLGRVGGGETQYF. Filled out from reference TRBV7-8 and TRBJ2-5, the complete variable domain reads GAGVSQSPRYKVAKRGQDVALRCDPISGHVSLFWYQQALGQGPEFLTYFQNEAQLDKSGLPSDRFFAERPEGSVSTLKIQRTQQEDSAVYLCASSLLGRVGGGETQYFGPGTRLLVL.